The T cell receptor beta chain under discussion was sequenced for a study of human T cells and chemical hapten exposure. Background on the study: Chiefly female patients presented with alopecia areata, totalis or universalis.

TCRdb reprocessed the RACE reads with MiXCR, giving one entry per CDR3 protein. The sample comprises some 350,000 distinct CDR3 sequences, roughly 6.9% of which are singletons, and about 8% rests with the top ten. Time point noted: patch test 1, 2 weeks after DPC sensitization. Treatment given: therapeutic diphenylcyclopropenone sensitization with weekly scalp DPC. This clonotype was counted many times. This CDR3 is built from 14 residues. The germline gives CDR1 SGHTA, CDR2 FQGNSA. Deletions cut 5 bases from V and 6 bases from J, with 15 bases between. This sequence was found in a woman aged 18-30 years with alopecia areata. Some clones in this sample may be carry-over from other donors' samples. The chain is built from TRBV7-2 and TRBJ2-3, with D perhaps matching TRBD2 (6 bases). The sample in question was whole blood, obtained in connection with sensitization to the hapten diphenylcyclopropenone (DPC). The CDR3 region has the DNA TGTGCCAGCAGCGAGGGACTGGGCGCGGATACGCAGTATTTT. This encodes CASSEGLGADTQYF.